Listed here is a single T cell receptor beta chain. This record comes from a study of blood T cell repertoires in COVID-19. Across the whole study: Nucleic acid was either cDNA or gDNA, and it came from T cells, B-cell-depleted T cells, or PBMCs.

With V trimmed by 1 base and J by 4 bases, 1 base remained unmatched. This CDR3 spans 14 amino acids. Germline V gene lookup returns CDR1 LNHDA and CDR2 SQIVND (reference sequence). Authors' data handling: The authors estimated nucleated cell counts from reference gene primer amplification. Profiling relied on immunoSEQ multiplex PCR, and the TCRdb table lists in-frame clones only, not all of them. The DNA was the basis for D and trimming; V, J and clone size are from that table. The repertoire holds some 120,000 clones, with around four fifths as singletons. The genes are TRBV19 and TRBJ2-1; 7 nucleotides line up with TRBD1. This TCR derives from a man aged 80 or over with active or convalescent COVID-19. Sequenced material: peripheral blood. CDR3 in DNA: TGTGCCAGTAGTATAGGGGACAGATACAATGAGCAGTTCTTC. It specifies CASSIGDRYNEQFF. Based on the CDR3 plus reference TRBV19 and TRBJ2-1, the full variable domain is DGGITQSPKYLFRKEGQNVTLSCEQNLNHDAMYWYRQDPGQGLRLIYYSQIVNDFQKGDIAEGYSVSREKKESFPLTVTSAQKNPTAFYLCASSIGDRYNEQFFGPGTRLTVL.